A few counts support the clone carrying this TCR beta chain. The source of the sample is a study of regulatory T cells in long-lasting Graves disease. The CDR3 totals 12 residues. The V end lost 6 bases, the J end lost 4 bases, and 9 bases lay between the germline ends. The germline V gene encodes CDR1 MNHEY and CDR2 SVGEGT. Time point reported: newly diagnosed GD, antithyroid drugs for less than 3 months. With RNA extracted from PBMCs as input, the TCR library was made. To make TCR beta libraries, researchers used iRepertoire HTBI primers and Arm-PCR of CDR3 regions. Each CDR3 protein is one row after TCRdb ran MiXCR on the multiplex PCR reads. The data show around 360,000 distinct CDR3 sequences, 16% seen once. This sample was shared with a second study, whose subject was T cells in Graves' hyperthyroidism and ophthalmopathy.

This rearrangement joins TRBV6-2 or TRBV6-3 to TRBJ2-5; no clear D gene. This clonotype was sampled from a woman under 30 with Graves disease. The material was peripheral blood mononuclear cells (PBMCs), obtained at new diagnosis, from a patient treated with antithyroid drugs. The CDR3 DNA reads TGTGCCAGCAGAGGGTTCCGAGAGACCCAGTACTTC. It translates to CASRGFRETQYF.